The 7 T cell receptor beta chains given below trace back to one sample, sequenced in a study of response to subunit inactivated influenza vaccine. Via MiXCR, TCRdb re-called the RT-PCR reads, giving one row per CDR3 protein. The profile covers under 550,000 distinct CDR3 sequences, with about 7.2% appearing a single time and 13% taken by the ten largest. Sequences were derived from PBMCs from blood, sampled less than 30 months after vaccination. Receptors were obtained from a man in his fifties or sixties who received an inactivated influenza vaccine.

This chain joins TRBV5-1 and TRBJ2-3; D remains ambiguous. From germline, CDR1 is SGHRS and CDR2 YFSETQ. Trimming cost V 4 bases and J 1 base, with 7 bases left between them. This CDR3 region has 13 residues. CDR3 sequence: CASSVKGTDTQYF. The CDR3 nucleotides are TGCGCCAGCAGCGTAAAAGGCACAGATACGCAGTATTTT.

The V call is TRBV20-1, the J call TRBJ2-2; TRBD1 aligns across 9 bases. With 5 bases clipped from V and 1 base from J, the junction kept 2 bases outside the gene matches. The CDR3 totals 14 residues. The germline V gene encodes CDR1 DFQATT and CDR2 SNEGSKA (reference sequence). The CDR3 sequence is CSALTGGNTGELFF. In nucleotides, the CDR3 is TGCAGTGCTTTGACAGGGGGGAACACCGGGGAGCTGTTTTTT.

This clonotype was detected many times. This chain links TRBV5-6 with TRBJ2-5; the match to TRBD1 covers 8 bases. With V trimmed by 3 bases and J by 5 bases, 9 bases remained unmatched. The CDR3 length is 15 residues. Germline CDR1 SGHDT, CDR2 YYEEEE. The CDR3 region has the DNA TGTGCCAGCAGCTCTCCAGGGGGCATAGGGGAGACCCAGTACTTC. Its translation is CASSSPGGIGETQYF.

There are a few counts of this clonotype. The rearrangement joins TRBV6-2 or TRBV6-3 to TRBJ2-1; 8 positions match TRBD2. V lost 5 bases and J lost 0; bases outside the gene matches: 9. Per germline, CDR1 MNHEY and CDR2 SVGEGT. CDR3 length: 17 residues. In DNA, the CDR3 is TGTGCCAGCAGTCCCGCGGGGGGACTAGTCTCCTACAATGAGCAGTTCTTC. Protein product: CASSPAGGLVSYNEQFF.

In its sample, this clonotype was seen many times. V usage is TRBV18 and J usage is TRBJ2-7; D not resolved. Germline V CDR1 and CDR2: KGHSH, LQKENI. V shed 0 bases and J shed 4 bases, with 7 bases lying between them. The CDR3 extends over 13 amino acids. The CDR3 DNA follows: TGTGCCAGCTCACCACCGCTAAGTTACGAGCAGTACTTC. Translated: CASSPPLSYEQYF.

This clonotype has more than one count but fewer than ten. The rearrangement joins TRBV20-1 to TRBJ1-1; D unclear. V was pared by 1 base and J by 1 base, with 10 bases between. The CDR3 is 14 amino acids. Germline lookup yields CDR1 DFQATT and CDR2 SNEGSKA (reference sequence). In nucleotides, the CDR3 is TGCAGTGCTAGAGGCATTGCGTCGAACACTGAAGCTTTCTTT. As protein: CSARGIASNTEAFF.

There are a few counts of this clonotype. The gene calls are TRBV5-1 and TRBJ2-1; the match to TRBD2 covers 7 bases. Germline loops: CDR1 SGHRS, CDR2 YFSETQ. Germline trimming cut 5 bases from V and 4 bases from J; bases unmatched to any gene: 9. The CDR3 is made up of 15 amino acids. CDR3 loop: CASSSGLRKYNEQFF. The CDR3 DNA sequence: TGCGCCAGCAGTTCGGGACTACGGAAATACAATGAGCAGTTCTTC.